This T cell receptor (beta chain) was sequenced during a study of T cells in Graves' hyperthyroidism and ophthalmopathy. Study observations and caveats: A model of 13 V-J pairs discriminated ophthalmopathy from stable hyperthyroidism. Clonotypes that were expanded in thyroid above 0.001 mostly appeared in blood too.

TCR beta CDR3 regions were amplified from RNA transcripts. With the HTBI primer set, the TCR CDR3 went through a first round of RT-PCR. TCRdb redid the calling of the multiplex PCR reads with MiXCR, one entry per CDR3 protein. This table holds a few hundred thousand distinct CDR3 sequences, more than 15% found once. This clonotype has ten or more counts. Its cognate antigen is unknown. Per the germline V gene, CDR1 is SGHAT and CDR2 is FQNNGV. V was shortened by 3 bases and J by 10 bases, with 16 bases between the two germline ends. CDR3 length: 13 amino acids. The J gene is TRBJ2-7, the V gene TRBV11-2, with D perhaps matching TRBD2 (8 bases). Input material: blood. This receptor was identified in a young woman with Graves' ophthalmopathy. The CDR3: CASSFREGADQYF. The CDR3 DNA is TGTGCCAGCAGCTTCCGGGAGGGGGCTGATCAGTACTTC.